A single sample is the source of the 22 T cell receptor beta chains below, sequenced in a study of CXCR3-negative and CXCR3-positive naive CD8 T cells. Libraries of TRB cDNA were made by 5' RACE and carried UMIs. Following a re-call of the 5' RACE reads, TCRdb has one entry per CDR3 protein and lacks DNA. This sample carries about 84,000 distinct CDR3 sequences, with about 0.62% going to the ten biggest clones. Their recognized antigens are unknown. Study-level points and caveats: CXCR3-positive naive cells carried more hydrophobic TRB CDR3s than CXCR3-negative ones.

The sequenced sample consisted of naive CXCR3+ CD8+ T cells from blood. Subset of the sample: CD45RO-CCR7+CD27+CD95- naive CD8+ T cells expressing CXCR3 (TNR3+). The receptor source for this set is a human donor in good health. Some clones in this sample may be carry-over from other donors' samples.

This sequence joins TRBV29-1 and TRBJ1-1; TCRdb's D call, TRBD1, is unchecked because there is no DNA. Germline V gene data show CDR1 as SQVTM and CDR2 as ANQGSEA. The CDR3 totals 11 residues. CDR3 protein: CSVPQGRGAFF.

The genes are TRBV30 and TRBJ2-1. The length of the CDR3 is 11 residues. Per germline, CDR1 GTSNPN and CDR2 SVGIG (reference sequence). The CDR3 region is CAWRTYNEQFF.

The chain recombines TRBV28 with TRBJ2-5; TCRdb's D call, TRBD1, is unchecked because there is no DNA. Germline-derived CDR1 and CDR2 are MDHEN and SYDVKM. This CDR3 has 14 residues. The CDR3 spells CASSLSGDVETQYF.

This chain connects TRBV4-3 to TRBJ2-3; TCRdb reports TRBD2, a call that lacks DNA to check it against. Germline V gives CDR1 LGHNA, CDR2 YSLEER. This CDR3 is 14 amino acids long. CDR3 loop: CASSQDLADDTQYF.

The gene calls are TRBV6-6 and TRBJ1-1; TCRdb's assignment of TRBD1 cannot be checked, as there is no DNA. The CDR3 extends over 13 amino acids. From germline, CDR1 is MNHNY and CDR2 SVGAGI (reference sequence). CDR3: CASTLGGNTEAFF.

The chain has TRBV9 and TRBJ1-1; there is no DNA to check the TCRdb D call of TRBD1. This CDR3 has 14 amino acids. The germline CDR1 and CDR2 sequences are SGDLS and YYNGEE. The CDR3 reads CASSPGQGGTEAFF.

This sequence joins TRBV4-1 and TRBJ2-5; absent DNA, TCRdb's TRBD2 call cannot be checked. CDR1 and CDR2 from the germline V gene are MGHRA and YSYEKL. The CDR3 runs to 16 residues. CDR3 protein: CASSHLGLADQETQYF.

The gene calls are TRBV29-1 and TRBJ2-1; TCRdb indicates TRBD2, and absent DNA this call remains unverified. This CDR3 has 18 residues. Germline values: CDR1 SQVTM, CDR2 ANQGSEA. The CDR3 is CSVEDPASGRWDSNEQFF.

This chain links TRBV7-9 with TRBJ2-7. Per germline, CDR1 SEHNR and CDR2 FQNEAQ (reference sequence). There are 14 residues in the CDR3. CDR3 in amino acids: CASSSDTNYYEQYF.

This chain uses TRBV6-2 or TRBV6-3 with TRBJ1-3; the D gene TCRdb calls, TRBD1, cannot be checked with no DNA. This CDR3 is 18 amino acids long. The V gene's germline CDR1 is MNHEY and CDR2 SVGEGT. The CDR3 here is CASTPEPPGQTSGNTIYF.

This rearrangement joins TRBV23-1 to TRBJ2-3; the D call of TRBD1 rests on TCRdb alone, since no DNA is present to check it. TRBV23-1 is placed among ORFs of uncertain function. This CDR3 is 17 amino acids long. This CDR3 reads CASSQSSGQGRGDTQYF.

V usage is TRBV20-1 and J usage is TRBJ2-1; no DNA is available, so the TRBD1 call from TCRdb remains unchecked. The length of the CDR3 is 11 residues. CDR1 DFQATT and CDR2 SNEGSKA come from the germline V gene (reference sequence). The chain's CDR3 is CSARWGGEQFF.

CDR3 region: CSAPAGTNTGELFF. The rearrangement joins TRBV29-1 to TRBJ2-2; TCRdb names TRBD1, which stays unverified in the absence of DNA. CDR1 and CDR2 (germline): SQVTM, ANQGSEA. The CDR3 loop spans 14 amino acids.

CDR3 sequence reads: CASRTGFYTGELFF. The chain combines TRBV2 with TRBJ2-2; as DNA is missing, the TRBD1 call by TCRdb cannot be tested. The germline CDR1 and CDR2 sequences are SNHLY and FYNNEI. The CDR3 loop spans 14 amino acids.

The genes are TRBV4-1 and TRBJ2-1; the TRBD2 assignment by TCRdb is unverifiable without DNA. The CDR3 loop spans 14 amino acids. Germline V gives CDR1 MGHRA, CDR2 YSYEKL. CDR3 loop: CASSQAAGLNEQFF.

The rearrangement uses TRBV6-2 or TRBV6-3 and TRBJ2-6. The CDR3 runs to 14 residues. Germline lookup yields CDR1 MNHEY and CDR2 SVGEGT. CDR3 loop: CASSFHSGANVLTF.

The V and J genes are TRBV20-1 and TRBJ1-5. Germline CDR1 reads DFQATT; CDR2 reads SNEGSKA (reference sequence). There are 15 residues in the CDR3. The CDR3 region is CSAREEARSNQPQHF.

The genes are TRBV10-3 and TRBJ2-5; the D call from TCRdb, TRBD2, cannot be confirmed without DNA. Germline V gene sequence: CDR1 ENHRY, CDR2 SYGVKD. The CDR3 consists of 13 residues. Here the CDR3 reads CAISDVGGETQYF.

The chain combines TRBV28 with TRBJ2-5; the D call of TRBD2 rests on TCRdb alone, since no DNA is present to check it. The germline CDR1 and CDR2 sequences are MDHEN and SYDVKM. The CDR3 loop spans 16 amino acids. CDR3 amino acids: CASRTGTSGLQETQYF.

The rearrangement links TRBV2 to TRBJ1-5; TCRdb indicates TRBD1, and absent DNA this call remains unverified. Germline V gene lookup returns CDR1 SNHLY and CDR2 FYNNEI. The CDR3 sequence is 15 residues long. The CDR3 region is CASSDRGRVDQPQHF. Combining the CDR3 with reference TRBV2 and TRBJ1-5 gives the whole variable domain EPEVTQTPSHQVTQMGQEVILRCVPISNHLYFYWYRQILGQKVEFLVSFYNNEISEKSEIFDDQFSVERPDGSNFTLKIRSTKLEDSAMYFCASSDRGRVDQPQHFGDGTRLSIL.

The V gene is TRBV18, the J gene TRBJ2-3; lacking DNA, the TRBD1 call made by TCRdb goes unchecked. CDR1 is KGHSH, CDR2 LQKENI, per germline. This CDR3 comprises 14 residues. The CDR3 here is CASSPEGLGDTQYF.

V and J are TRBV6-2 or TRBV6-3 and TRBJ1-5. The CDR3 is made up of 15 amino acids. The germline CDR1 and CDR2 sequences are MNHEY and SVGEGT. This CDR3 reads CASRLNTDGFQPQHF.